This passage covers 15 T cell receptor beta chains from one sample sequenced in a study of T cell responses to AZD1222 COVID-19 vaccine. The data were produced by immunoSEQ multiplex PCR, yet TCRdb's version contains in-frame clones alone and is incomplete. The repertoire holds under 200,000 clones, with roughly 91% as singletons. The sequencing here drew on peripheral blood, taken 28 days after the second AZD1222 dose. These receptors all stem from an adult who received the AZD1222 COVID-19 vaccine.

The chain has TRBV6-2 or TRBV6-3 and TRBJ2-7, with D unclear. Trimming shortened V by 5 bases and J by 0 bases, and 8 bases separated the two germline ends. This CDR3 is 13 amino acids long. Looked up from germline, CDR1 is MNHEY and CDR2 is SVGEGT. As DNA, the CDR3 is TGTGCCAGCAGTGGGCCCCACTCCTACGAGCAGTACTTC. This encodes CASSGPHSYEQYF.

The gene calls are TRBV30 and TRBJ2-3, with D perhaps TRBD2 (6 bases). The CDR3 consists of 16 residues. Germline V CDR1 and CDR2: GTSNPN, SVGIG (reference sequence). V lost 6 bases to trimming and J lost 4 bases, with 23 bases between them. In DNA form, the CDR3 reads TGTGCCTGTCCGGACTCTCTAGCGCCCAACTCAGATACGCAGTATTTT. Translation: CACPDSLAPNSDTQYF. The whole variable domain, filled in from reference TRBV30 and TRBJ2-3, reads SQTIHQWPATLVQPVGSPLSLECTVEGTSNPNLYWYRQAAGRGLQLLFYSVGIGQISSEVPQNLSASRPQDRQFILSSKKLLLSDSGFYLCACPDSLAPNSDTQYFGPGTRLTVL.

This sequence joins TRBV5-4 and TRBJ1-1; D call uncertain. Germline V CDR1 and CDR2: SGHNT, YYREEE (reference sequence). The CDR3 sequence is 14 residues long. The V and J ends lost 0 bases and 3 bases respectively, with 9 bases between them. The CDR3 protein is CASSLAGGDTEAFF. CDR3 nucleotide sequence: TGTGCCAGCAGCTTGGCCGGAGGAGACACTGAAGCTTTCTTT.

The chain combines TRBV28 with TRBJ2-5, with 7 bases lining up with TRBD2. The CDR3 covers 14 residues. The V segment lost 2 bases and the J segment 2 bases; nucleotides outside the gene matches: 2. Germline CDR1 and CDR2: MDHEN and SYDVKM. The DNA for the CDR3 is TGTGCCAGCAGTTTACCAGCGGGACAAGAGACCCAGTACTTC. As protein: CASSLPAGQETQYF.

The CDR3 reads CARSVPGNSYEQYF. Here the CDR3 DNA reads TGTGCCAGAAGCGTTCCGGGTAACTCCTACGAGCAGTACTTC. The rearrangement joins TRBV5-3 to TRBJ2-7; no clear D gene. TRBV5-3 is an ORF, and what it does is uncertain. The CDR3 contains 14 residues. The germline V and J ends were trimmed by 4 bases and 0 bases, with 11 bases remaining between them.

The CDR3 DNA is TGTGCTGCGGGGGGGACTAGCGGGAGTTCGGTAGCCTACGAGCAGTACTTC. Translating it yields CAAGGTSGSSVAYEQYF. The rearrangement uses TRBV7-9 and TRBJ2-7; TRBD2 aligns across 14 bases. The CDR3 consists of 17 residues. From germline, CDR1 is SEHNR and CDR2 FQNEAQ (reference sequence).

The chain carries TRBV6-2 or TRBV6-3 and TRBJ2-2, with D possibly matching TRBD1 (6 bases). V lost 4 bases to trimming and J lost 4 bases, with 13 bases between them. Germline loops: CDR1 MNHEY, CDR2 SVGEGT. This CDR3 is built from 15 residues. CDR3 sequence (DNA): TGTGCCAGCAGTTTACAGGGTGAATTCACCGGGGAGCTGTTTTTT. Encoded protein: CASSLQGEFTGELFF.

The chain uses TRBV2 and TRBJ1-4, with D maybe TRBD1 (5 bases). Germline values: CDR1 SNHLY, CDR2 FYNNEI. The CDR3 loop spans 12 amino acids. V lost 2 bases, J lost 11 bases, and 9 bases lay in between. The CDR3 spells CASSETRVKLFF. CDR3 in DNA: TGTGCCAGCAGTGAAACCAGGGTGAAACTGTTTTTT.

Points on this clone: Within the sample, other DNA sequences also encode this same CDR3. V and J are TRBV7-3 and TRBJ2-5; possibly TRBD1 for D (6 bases). Per the germline V gene, CDR1 is SGHTA and CDR2 is FQGTGA. V lost 5 bases, J lost 7 bases, and 20 bases lay in between. The CDR3 has 15 amino acids. The CDR3 sequence: CASSPGGGGPGTQYF. In DNA form, the CDR3 reads TGTGCCAGCAGCCCGGGTGGGGGCGGCCCGGGGACCCAGTACTTC.

The chain joins TRBV28 to TRBJ2-6; the D gene is possibly TRBD1 (6 bases). Per the germline V gene, CDR1 is MDHEN and CDR2 is SYDVKM. V was trimmed by 6 bases and J by 0 bases, leaving 12 bases between them. The CDR3 is made up of 16 amino acids. This CDR3 reads CASSPRGPSGANVLTF. The CDR3 nucleotides are TGTGCCAGCAGCCCCAGGGGCCCCTCTGGGGCCAACGTCCTGACTTTC.

This rearrangement joins TRBV15 to TRBJ2-1; 9 bases align to TRBD2. The CDR3 is 16 amino acids. Trimming removed 0 bases from V and 9 bases from J; junction bases left unmatched: 9. The germline gives CDR1 LNHNV, CDR2 YYDKDF (reference sequence). The CDR3 coding sequence is TGTGCCACCAGCAGAGACTTTAGCGGGAGAGGGAGTGAGCAGTTCTTC. Amino acid sequence: CATSRDFSGRGSEQFF. Looking up the rest from reference TRBV15 and TRBJ2-1 gives the full variable domain: DAMVIQNPRYQVTQFGKPVTLSCSQTLNHNVMYWYQQKSSQAPKLLFHYYDKDFNNEADTPDNFQSRRPNTSFCFLDIRSPGLGDTAMYLCATSRDFSGRGSEQFFGPGTRLTVL.

Only a few counts were recorded for this clone. The chain couples TRBV5-1 to TRBJ1-2; no clear D. V gave up 0 bases and J gave up 6 bases, with 9 bases separating them. The CDR3 is 13 amino acids. From germline, CDR1 is SGHRS and CDR2 YFSETQ. The CDR3 loop is CASSLEQLHGYTF. The CDR3 bases are TGCGCCAGCAGCTTGGAGCAGCTTCATGGCTACACCTTC.

The chain uses TRBV27 and TRBJ1-5; 7 bases agree with TRBD1. CDR3 length: 15 amino acids. CDR1 and CDR2 from the germline V gene are MNHEY and SMNVEV (reference sequence). Trimming at V came to 5 bases and at J to 5 bases, leaving 9 bases not matched to a gene. The CDR3 here is CASSARQGGYQPQHF. The CDR3 nucleotides are TGTGCCAGCAGTGCCCGACAGGGCGGGTATCAGCCCCAGCATTTT.

V is TRBV6-6 and J is TRBJ1-6; 7 positions agree with TRBD1. Germline CDR1 and CDR2: MNHNY and SVGAGI (reference sequence). Germline trimming cut 8 bases from V and 10 bases from J; bases unmatched to any gene: 8. The CDR3 loop spans 13 amino acids. For the CDR3, the DNA is TGTGCCAGCCGAGGGGGCGCCGGATCACCCCTCCACTTT. It encodes CASRGGAGSPLHF.

The rearrangement uses TRBV3-1 (or the pseudogene TRBV3-2) and TRBJ1-1; D is perhaps TRBD1 (6 bases). The ends were cut back, 5 bases at V and 4 bases at J, with 8 bases in the middle. The CDR3 is made up of 12 amino acids. Germline V gene data show CDR1 as LGHDT and CDR2 as YNNKEL (reference sequence). The chain's CDR3 is CASSKGGTEAFF. CDR3 DNA: TGTGCCAGCAGCAAGGGGGGCACTGAAGCTTTCTTT.